These 29 T cell receptor beta chains originate from one sample sequenced in a study of T cell repertoires in cytomegalovirus infection. Each CDR3 protein gets one entry after TCRdb re-called the reads with MiXCR. The sample has approximately 990,000 distinct CDR3 sequences, roughly 30% seen once. Their specific antigens are unknown. The sample consisted of cultured CD8+ T cells from PBMCs, taken from culture after CMV antigen stimulation. Every receptor here comes from a human donor in good health (CMV status not recorded). Some clones in this sample may be carry-over from other donors' samples.

This clonotype was observed a handful of times. The V call is TRBV27, the J call TRBJ1-5, with TRBD1 identical over 7 bases. Germline V gene data show CDR1 as MNHEY and CDR2 as SMNVEV (reference sequence). The CDR3 contains 15 residues. With V trimmed by 4 bases and J by 7 bases, 10 bases remained unmatched. CDR3 nucleotides: TGTGCCAGCAGTTCTCTACAGGGGAGGGAACAGCCCCAGCATTTT. It specifies CASSSLQGREQPQHF.

This clonotype has a handful of counts. The chain links TRBV28 to TRBJ2-7, with 7 positions matching TRBD1. This CDR3 comprises 15 residues. V was clipped by 6 bases and J by 4 bases; unmatched bases: 12. Germline CDR1 is MDHEN and CDR2 is SYDVKM. The CDR3: CASSPLTGSGYEQYV. The CDR3 DNA is TGTGCCAGCAGCCCCCTGACAGGGTCTGGATACGAGCAGTACGTC.

The chain couples TRBV7-6 to TRBJ2-5; 8 bases match TRBD2. The length of the CDR3 is 17 residues. V trimming: 1 base; J trimming: 5 bases; junction bases outside the gene matches: 12. Germline V gene data show CDR1 as SGHVS and CDR2 as FNYEAQ. This chain's CDR3 is CASSLGAGGAVGETQYF. CDR3 nucleotide sequence: TGTGCCAGCAGCTTAGGAGCCGGGGGGGCTGTTGGGGAGACCCAGTACTTC.

This clonotype was counted ten times or more. The chain couples TRBV12-3 or TRBV12-4 to TRBJ2-3; no clear D. V was cut by 2 bases and J by 1 base, with 10 bases left in between. The CDR3 runs to 15 residues. The CDR3 nucleotides are TGTGCCAGCAGTTTAACCGGGTGGGGCACAGATACGCAGTATTTT. Its translation is CASSLTGWGTDTQYF.

The V and J genes are TRBV7-6 and TRBJ2-3, with D perhaps assigned TRBD1 or TRBD2 (6 bases each). Germline CDR1 SGHVS, CDR2 FNYEAQ. The CDR3 sequence is 17 residues long. With 2 bases removed from V and 1 base from J, the gap between germline ends came to 16 bases. The CDR3 sequence is CASSLRSGAGGTDTQYF. As DNA, the CDR3 is TGTGCCAGCAGCTTAAGGTCGGGGGCAGGGGGCACAGATACGCAGTATTTT.

The chain is built from TRBV6-6 and TRBJ1-1; TRBD1 might be the D (6 bases). V was cut by 2 bases and J by 4 bases, with 17 bases left in between. This CDR3 has 16 residues. The germline CDR1 and CDR2 sequences are MNHNY and SVGAGI (reference sequence). The CDR3: CASSYGVTGPGTEAFF. DNA of the CDR3: TGTGCCAGCAGTTACGGGGTTACAGGGCCTGGCACTGAAGCTTTCTTT.

V usage is TRBV9 and J usage is TRBJ1-6; D possibly corresponds to TRBD1 (6 bases). V was pared by 3 bases and J by 5 bases, with 18 bases between. This CDR3 has 17 residues. Germline CDR1 and CDR2: SGDLS and YYNGEE. The CDR3 DNA sequence: TGTGCCAGCAGCGAAGGGGCAGGGGAGCGGGATAATTCACCCCTCCACTTT. It yields the protein CASSEGAGERDNSPLHF.

This clonotype was seen a handful of times. The chain links TRBV27 to TRBJ1-3; D remains ambiguous. V lost 6 bases and J 1 base, leaving 10 bases between the germline ends. Germline V gives CDR1 MNHEY, CDR2 SMNVEV (reference sequence). The CDR3 runs to 14 residues. The CDR3 loop reads CASSIGLSGNTIYF. CDR3 in DNA: TGTGCCAGCAGCATCGGCCTATCTGGAAACACCATATATTTT.

The rearrangement joins TRBV13 to TRBJ2-5; 12 nucleotides align to TRBD2. CDR3 length: 16 amino acids. The V segment lost 3 bases and the J segment 5 bases; nucleotides outside the gene matches: 7. CDR1 PRHDT and CDR2 FYEKMQ come from the germline V gene (reference sequence). CDR3 amino acids: CASSFPSGGELETQYF. CDR3 coding DNA: TGTGCCAGCAGCTTCCCTAGCGGGGGGGAATTGGAGACCCAGTACTTC.

This clonotype showed up just a few times. The chain carries TRBV6-5 and TRBJ1-1; D may be TRBD1 (6 bases). V lost 2 bases, J lost 3 bases, and 10 bases lay in between. From germline, CDR1 is MNHEY and CDR2 SVGAGI. CDR3 size: 14 residues. This chain's CDR3 is CASSYGQGYTEAFF. The CDR3, as DNA: TGTGCCAGCAGTTACGGGCAGGGGTACACTGAAGCTTTCTTT.

This clonotype was counted only a few times. CDR3 nucleotide sequence: TGTGCCAGCAGCTTTGTTAATCTGGATCCCAGGGGTGATCAGTTCTTC. Encoded protein: CASSFVNLDPRGDQFF. The gene calls are TRBV7-9 and TRBJ2-1, with D tentatively TRBD1 (6 bases). V shed 3 bases and J shed 13 bases, with 25 bases lying between them. Germline V CDR1 and CDR2: SEHNR, FQNEAQ (reference sequence). The CDR3 has 16 amino acids.

The table lists this clonotype with a few counts. This chain connects TRBV6-2 or TRBV6-3 to TRBJ1-2; 8 bases map to TRBD1. The V gene's germline CDR1 is MNHEY and CDR2 SVGEGT. V shed 0 bases, J shed 6 bases, and the junction held 6 bases outside the gene matches. This CDR3 region has 15 residues. As DNA, the CDR3 is TGTGCCAGCAGTTACTCGTGGCAGGGGGCGGATGGCTACACCTTC. Its protein is CASSYSWQGADGYTF.

The chain employs TRBV5-1 and TRBJ1-2; D is undetermined. This CDR3 contains 15 residues. Germline V gene sequence: CDR1 SGHRS, CDR2 YFSETQ. V dropped 0 bases and J dropped 3 bases, with 12 bases sitting between them. The CDR3 reads CASSLGDGAYYGYTF. CDR3 bases: TGCGCCAGCAGCTTGGGAGACGGAGCCTACTATGGCTACACCTTC.

V gene TRBV20-1 combines with J gene TRBJ1-1; tentative D call: TRBD1 (5 bases). In germline, CDR1 is DFQATT, CDR2 SNEGSKA (reference sequence). The CDR3 sequence is 15 residues long. The V end was cut by 2 bases, the J end by 2 bases, with 15 bases between. The chain's CDR3 is CSARWETTGNTEAFF. DNA for the CDR3: TGCAGTGCTAGATGGGAAACCACAGGAAACACTGAAGCTTTCTTT.

This clonotype was seen repeatedly, ten times or more. V gene TRBV7-6 combines with J gene TRBJ1-1, with D perhaps TRBD1 (5 bases). The CDR3 runs to 15 residues. Per the germline V gene, CDR1 is SGHVS and CDR2 is FNYEAQ. The germline V and J ends were trimmed by 1 base and 4 bases, with 13 bases remaining between them. The CDR3: CASSLGGEMGTEAFF. In nucleotides, the CDR3 is TGTGCCAGCAGCTTAGGGGGGGAGATGGGCACTGAAGCTTTCTTT.

The V and J genes are TRBV5-4 and TRBJ2-7, with TRBD1 matching 7 bases. This CDR3 region has 16 residues. In germline, CDR1 is SGHNT, CDR2 YYREEE (reference sequence). The ends lost 0 bases at V and 2 bases at J; junction bases unmatched: 8. The CDR3 is CASSLDKGAGPYEQYF. DNA for the CDR3: TGTGCCAGCAGCTTGGATAAGGGGGCCGGACCCTACGAGCAGTACTTC.

The chain carries TRBV27 and TRBJ2-7, with 8 nucleotides matching TRBD2. Germline V lookup: CDR1 MNHEY, CDR2 SMNVEV (reference sequence). This CDR3 contains 13 residues. Trimming took 8 bases from V and 7 from J; bases not matched to a gene: 10. The CDR3 sequence is CASAAGTSFEQYV. DNA of the CDR3: TGTGCCAGCGCCGCCGGGACTAGTTTTGAGCAGTACGTC.

The table lists this clonotype with many counts. The gene calls are TRBV7-6 and TRBJ1-1; 9 positions match TRBD1. The J segment lost 3 bases and the V segment lost 3 bases, leaving 8 bases of the junction unmatched. The CDR3 extends over 16 amino acids. Germline CDR1 is SGHVS and CDR2 is FNYEAQ. CDR3 sequence reads: CASSLGSGQGYTEAFF. CDR3 bases: TGTGCCAGCAGCTTGGGGTCGGGACAGGGTTACACTGAAGCTTTCTTT.

The chain recombines TRBV28 with TRBJ1-1; D is unclear. V lost 5 bases, J lost 1 base, and 11 bases lay in between. CDR3 length: 14 amino acids. Germline V gives CDR1 MDHEN, CDR2 SYDVKM. DNA for the CDR3: TGTGCCAGCAGTCCAGTAACAAGGAACACTGAAGCTTTCTTT. Encoded protein: CASSPVTRNTEAFF.

In its sample, this clonotype was seen a few times. Here the CDR3 DNA reads TGTGCCAGCAGTTACTTGGGCGGGCCCTCCTACGAGCAGTACGTC. This encodes CASSYLGGPSYEQYV. V is TRBV6-2 or TRBV6-3 and J is TRBJ2-7, with D possibly TRBD2 on 5 matching bases. The CDR3 is 15 amino acids. The germline V gene has CDR1 MNHEY and CDR2 SVGEGT. V dropped 1 base and J dropped 0 bases, with 10 bases sitting between them.

There are a few counts of this clonotype. The rearrangement links TRBV7-6 to TRBJ2-5; D might be TRBD2 (5 bases). This CDR3 region has 11 residues. Germline-derived CDR1 and CDR2 are SGHVS and FNYEAQ. The V end lost 10 bases, the J end lost 7 bases, and 13 bases lay between the germline ends. CDR3 bases: TGTGCCATCGGACTTGAGGGGACCCAGTACTTC. Its protein is CAIGLEGTQYF.

In regard to this clonotype: A read error may explain this, as a much larger clone is one base away. The genes are TRBV6-6 and TRBJ1-5; 8 nucleotides line up with TRBD1. Germline V gene lookup returns CDR1 MNHNY and CDR2 SVGAGI (reference sequence). V trimming: 1 base; J trimming: 3 bases; junction bases outside the gene matches: 11. The CDR3 consists of 18 residues. CDR3 nucleotide sequence: TGTGCCAGCAGTTACTTACGGACAGGGCTAAGTGACAATCAGCCCCAGCATTTT. This sequence encodes CASSYLRTGLSDNQPQHF.

The sample holds a few counts of this clonotype. The chain joins TRBV7-6 to TRBJ1-5, with D perhaps TRBD1 (5 bases). Germline CDR1 is SGHVS and CDR2 is FNYEAQ. The V gene lost 5 bases and the J gene lost 12 bases, with 17 bases spanning the gap. The CDR3 has 13 amino acids. CDR3 in DNA: TGTGCCAGCAGCCCCCGAGGGGAGGTACGCCAGCATTTT. Translating gives CASSPRGEVRQHF.

The chain carries TRBV13 and TRBJ1-4; a possible D gene is TRBD1 (6 bases). The V and J ends lost 7 bases and 8 bases respectively, with 17 bases between them. The CDR3 loop spans 14 amino acids. Germline V lookup: CDR1 PRHDT, CDR2 FYEKMQ (reference sequence). In DNA, the CDR3 is TGTGCCAGCACCTCAGGGGAGGTGGGCGAAAAACTGTTTTTT. Translation: CASTSGEVGEKLFF.

The V gene is TRBV5-4, the J gene TRBJ2-2; 12 nucleotides agree with TRBD2. V dropped 4 bases and J dropped 0; count of bases not matched to a gene: 13. This CDR3 contains 20 residues. The germline CDR1 and CDR2 sequences are SGHNT and YYREEE (reference sequence). The CDR3 protein is CASSRRGASGGASNTGELFF. For the CDR3, the DNA is TGTGCCAGCAGCCGCCGGGGGGCTAGCGGGGGGGCCTCGAACACCGGGGAGCTGTTTTTT. The full variable domain, its missing parts supplied by reference TRBV5-4 and TRBJ2-2, is ETGVTQSPTHLIKTRGQQVTLRCSSQSGHNTVSWYQQALGQGPQFIFQYYREEENGRGNFPPRFSGLQFPNYSSELNVNALELDDSALYLCASSRRGASGGASNTGELFFGEGSRLTVL.

In the case of this clonotype: A much larger clone lies a single base off, so this may be a read error. The chain carries TRBV7-2 and TRBJ2-3; D is perhaps TRBD1 (6 bases). Germline-derived CDR1 and CDR2 are SGHTA and FQGNSA. The CDR3 covers 15 residues. The CDR3 spells CVSSFGGIQGDTQYF. CDR3 sequence (DNA): TGTGTCAGCAGCTTTGGTGGCATCCAGGGGGATACGCAGTATTTT.

The gene calls are TRBV20-1 and TRBJ1-2, with D maybe TRBD1 (5 bases). Looked up from germline, CDR1 is DFQATT and CDR2 is SNEGSKA (reference sequence). Trimming took off 6 bases at V and 7 bases at J, with 15 bases between the two ends. This CDR3 has 12 amino acids. CDR3 region: CSASAWDGGYTF. The CDR3, as DNA: TGCAGTGCGTCAGCATGGGACGGTGGCTACACCTTC.

This clonotype came up a few times. CDR3 sequence reads: CASSLESLPYEQYF. Written as DNA, the CDR3 is TGTGCCAGCAGTTTAGAATCGTTGCCCTACGAGCAGTACTTC. This chain uses TRBV12-3 or TRBV12-4 with TRBJ2-7, with D hard to call. V was cut by 1 base and J by 2 bases, with 9 bases left in between. The CDR3 extends over 14 amino acids.

The chain carries TRBV19 and TRBJ1-2; D is undetermined. V lost 3 bases, J lost 4 bases, and 15 bases lay in between. CDR1 and CDR2 from the germline V gene are LNHDA and SQIVND (reference sequence). The CDR3 length is 15 residues. The CDR3 loop reads CASSILEVTIYGYTF. CDR3 nucleotide sequence: TGTGCCAGTAGTATTCTTGAGGTCACCATCTATGGCTACACCTTC.